This TCR beta chain was captured by sequencing in a study of T-cell memory formation after mild COVID-19. General study findings and limits: Later expanders leaned CD4+, whereas clones that contracted between day 15 and 85 were balanced CD4/CD8.

Regarding this clonotype: Its target is not known.

MiXCR was run by TCRdb on the 5' RACE reads, yielding one entry per CDR3 protein. The table includes over 400,000 distinct CDR3 sequences, about 22% detected once. The sequenced material came from PBMCs or a T cell subset sorted from them (not recorded which). The TCR originated in an adult woman who had mild COVID-19 (a few samples of this study predate the infection). Cell type and time point are not known.

In DNA form, the CDR3 reads TGTGCCAGCAGCTTAGTGATTAGCGGGAGTCCCAGCTCCTACAATGAGCAGTTCTTC. As protein: CASSLVISGSPSSYNEQFF. The chain couples TRBV7-8 to TRBJ2-1, with TRBD2 matching 9 bases. The CDR3 runs 19 residues. Germline V gene lookup returns CDR1 SGHVS and CDR2 FQNEAQ. Trimming cost V 1 base and J 0 bases; bases outside gene matches: 10.